A selection of T cell receptor beta chains follows, all from one sample in a study of blood T cell repertoires in COVID-19. Clones were read by immunoSEQ multiplex PCR, and TCRdb kept only the in-frame ones, dropping some. Among some 300,000 clones listed, around 84% were seen once. The sequencing input was PBMCs or T cells enriched from blood (not recorded which). These receptors all stem from a man aged 25-45 years who had recovered from COVID-19. CDR3s include the opening cysteine and the closing phenylalanine or tryptophan. The order of the fields is V gene, clone size, D gene, J gene, CDR3 DNA, CDR3 protein. D genes are given only for firm matches. Where a row states a size, it is once, few, many or the class of an expanded clone; other rows omit it.

>TRBV11-3|-|-|TRBJ2-3
TGTGCCAGCAGCTTAGACGGGTTAGGAGATACGCAGTATTTT
CASSLDGLGDTQYF
>TRBV5-1|-|TRBD1|TRBJ2-7
TGCGCCAGCAGCTTGGTCAGACAGGGGGCAGGTAGCGGGGCCCTTGCATACGAGCAGTACTTC
CASSLVRQGAGSGALAYEQYF
>TRBV12-3/TRBV12-4|-|-|TRBJ2-1
TGTGCCAGCAGTGCGTCCTACAATGAGCAGTTCTTC
CASSASYNEQFF
>TRBV20-1|-|TRBD1|TRBJ2-7
TGCAGTGCTAGTCAGGGGGCTTCCTACGAGCAGTACTTC
CSASQGASYEQYF
>TRBV7-9|few|-|TRBJ2-2
TGTGCCAGCAGCTTAGTTCAGTCCAGGAGGACCGGGGAGCTGTTTTTT
CASSLVQSRRTGELFF
>TRBV3-1/TRBV3-2|-|TRBD1|TRBJ2-3
TGTGCCAGCAGCCTCCTACGGACAGGGGGCAAGGCAGATACGCAGTATTTT
CASSLLRTGGKADTQYF
>TRBV18|few|-|TRBJ1-1
TGTGCCAGCTCACCAGAGGTGGCTGAAGCTTTCTTT
CASSPEVAEAFF
>TRBV30|-|TRBD2|TRBJ2-1
TGTGCCTGGACCCCAGGGACTAGCGGATACAATGAGCAGTTCTTC
CAWTPGTSGYNEQFF
>TRBV18|-|-|TRBJ2-1
TGTGCCAGCTCCCTCGCTGCGGACTACAATGAGCAGTTCTTC
CASSLAADYNEQFF
>TRBV19|once|-|TRBJ1-2
TGTGCCAGTAGTATAGCCTCCCCCCGGGACTATGGCTACACCTTC
CASSIASPRDYGYTF
>TRBV10-2|-|TRBD1|TRBJ1-1
TGCGCCAGCAGTGAGAAACGGACAGGGTTGAACACTGAAGCTTTCTTT
CASSEKRTGLNTEAFF
>TRBV6-5|once|-|TRBJ1-5
TGTGCCAGCAAGACCCTACGAGGAAGCAATCAGCCCCAGCATTTT
CASKTLRGSNQPQHF
>TRBV19|-|-|TRBJ1-1
TGTGCCAGTAGAAACTTGAACACTGAAGCTTTCTTT
CASRNLNTEAFF
>TRBV30|-|-|TRBJ1-3
TGTGCCTGGACCCTAGGGGGAAGAAACACCATATATTTT
CAWTLGGRNTIYF
>TRBV5-1|-|TRBD1|TRBJ2-1
TGCGCCAGCAGCCTGGGACAGCTTCTATACAATGAGCAGTTCTTC
CASSLGQLLYNEQFF
>TRBV5-1|-|-|TRBJ1-1
TGCGCCAGCAGCTTGGATGCGGGCGGGCTGAACACTGAAGCTTTCTTT
CASSLDAGGLNTEAFF
>TRBV30|-|-|TRBJ1-4
TGTGCCTGGAGTGCGGGTTTCTCTAATGAAAAACTGTTTTTT
CAWSAGFSNEKLFF
>TRBV7-8|-|-|TRBJ2-7
TGTGCCAGCAGCTTAGTAAGGACAACCGTCTACGAGCAGTACTTC
CASSLVRTTVYEQYF
>TRBV24-1|once|-|TRBJ2-1
TGTGCCACCAGTGATCCTGGAGGGAGCTCCTACAATGAGCAGTTCTTC
CATSDPGGSSYNEQFF
>TRBV19|-|TRBD1|TRBJ1-5
TGTGCCAGTAGGATAGGGACAGGGGGTATTCAGCCCCAGCATTTT
CASRIGTGGIQPQHF
>TRBV6-5|-|-|TRBJ2-7
TGTGCCAGCAGTTACTCGAAACACTCCTACGAGCAGTACTTC
CASSYSKHSYEQYF
>TRBV2|-|-|TRBJ2-6
TGTGCCAGCAGTAAGGACAAGGCTGGGGCCAACGTCCTGACTTTC
CASSKDKAGANVLTF